The rows below give T cell receptor beta chains drawn from one sample of a study of blood T cell repertoires in COVID-19. The data were produced by immunoSEQ multiplex PCR, yet TCRdb's version contains in-frame clones alone and is incomplete. Of about 140,000 clones listed, almost 80% are singletons. The specimen sequenced was peripheral blood. These receptors all stem from a man aged 55 to 70 who had recovered from COVID-19. Both conserved end residues are part of each CDR3. D genes are given only for firm matches. A clone size is listed for some rows: how often the clone was seen (once, few, many), or a class if it is expanded.

J gene: TRBJ1-2; clone size: few; D gene: TRBD1; V gene: TRBV28; CDR3 protein: CAGRDRGNYGYTF; CDR3 DNA: TGTGCGGGCCGGGACAGGGGCAACTATGGCTACACCTTC
J gene: TRBJ2-3; clone size: .; D gene: TRBD2; V gene: TRBV7-8; CDR3 protein: CASRSAGVYTDTQYF; CDR3 DNA: TGTGCCAGCAGGTCTGCGGGGGTCTACACAGATACGCAGTATTTT
J gene: TRBJ2-7; clone size: .; D gene: TRBD2; V gene: TRBV11-2; CDR3 protein: CASRRAGGAFYEQYF; CDR3 DNA: TGTGCCAGCAGACGCGCGGGGGGGGCTTTCTACGAGCAGTACTTC
J gene: TRBJ2-3; clone size: .; D gene: TRBD1; V gene: TRBV6-1; CDR3 protein: CASSAITGGGTDTQYF; CDR3 DNA: TGTGCCAGCAGTGCAATAACAGGGGGCGGGACAGATACGCAGTATTTT
J gene: TRBJ2-5; clone size: .; D gene: TRBD1; V gene: TRBV5-1; CDR3 protein: CASSLAGQVQETQYF; CDR3 DNA: TGCGCCAGCAGCTTGGCCGGACAGGTCCAAGAGACCCAGTACTTC
J gene: TRBJ2-2; clone size: .; D gene: .; V gene: TRBV11-1; CDR3 protein: CATKGGVNTGELFF; CDR3 DNA: TGTGCCACCAAAGGGGGAGTAAACACCGGGGAGCTGTTTTTT
J gene: TRBJ2-7; clone size: .; D gene: .; V gene: TRBV6-5; CDR3 protein: CASTAASRTYEQYF; CDR3 DNA: TGTGCCAGCACGGCGGCTAGCCGTACCTACGAGCAGTACTTC
J gene: TRBJ1-1; clone size: .; D gene: TRBD1; V gene: TRBV3-1/TRBV3-2; CDR3 protein: CASSHRDRATEAFF; CDR3 DNA: TGTGCCAGCAGCCACCGGGACAGGGCTACTGAAGCTTTCTTT
J gene: TRBJ1-4; clone size: .; D gene: .; V gene: TRBV27; CDR3 protein: CASSFLGANEKLFF; CDR3 DNA: TGTGCCAGCAGTTTTTTAGGGGCCAATGAAAAACTGTTTTTT
J gene: TRBJ1-5; clone size: once; D gene: .; V gene: TRBV6-2/TRBV6-3; CDR3 protein: CASSYGLTVNQPQHF; CDR3 DNA: TGTGCCAGCAGTTACGGCTTAACAGTCAATCAGCCCCAGCATTTT
J gene: TRBJ2-1; clone size: .; D gene: .; V gene: TRBV15; CDR3 protein: CATGGTYNEQFF; CDR3 DNA: TGTGCCACCGGCGGGACCTACAATGAGCAGTTCTTC
J gene: TRBJ2-6; clone size: .; D gene: TRBD1; V gene: TRBV10-3; CDR3 protein: CAISAEDRGSGANVLTF; CDR3 DNA: TGTGCCATCAGTGCCGAGGACAGGGGCTCTGGGGCCAACGTCCTGACTTTC
J gene: TRBJ2-1; clone size: .; D gene: TRBD2; V gene: TRBV7-7; CDR3 protein: CASSPRTSGSGEQFF; CDR3 DNA: TGTGCTAGCAGCCCCAGGACTAGCGGGAGCGGTGAGCAGTTCTTC
J gene: TRBJ1-1; clone size: medium-sized; D gene: .; V gene: TRBV5-4; CDR3 protein: CASSELKGSGDTEAFF; CDR3 DNA: TGTGCCAGCAGCGAATTAAAGGGGTCAGGAGACACTGAAGCTTTCTTT
J gene: TRBJ2-1; clone size: .; D gene: .; V gene: TRBV7-3; CDR3 protein: CASAASANNEQFF; CDR3 DNA: TGTGCTTCCGCGGCTAGCGCCAACAATGAGCAGTTCTTC
J gene: TRBJ1-1; clone size: .; D gene: TRBD1; V gene: TRBV10-3; CDR3 protein: CAISLDGQGDTEAFF; CDR3 DNA: TGTGCCATCAGCCTCGATGGACAGGGGGACACTGAAGCTTTCTTT
J gene: TRBJ2-3; clone size: .; D gene: .; V gene: TRBV21-1; CDR3 protein: CASSKATPPRGEDTQYF; CDR3 DNA: TGTGCCAGCAGCAAAGCGACCCCGCCCAGGGGCGAGGATACGCAGTATTTT
J gene: TRBJ2-1; clone size: .; D gene: TRBD2; V gene: TRBV7-9; CDR3 protein: CASSPPGGTEQFF; CDR3 DNA: TGTGCCAGCAGCCCACCGGGGGGGACTGAGCAGTTCTTC
J gene: TRBJ1-3; clone size: .; D gene: .; V gene: TRBV9; CDR3 protein: CASSARRSGNTIYF; CDR3 DNA: TGTGCCAGCAGCGCTCGGAGGAGCGGAAACACCATATATTTT
J gene: TRBJ2-3; clone size: .; D gene: TRBD2; V gene: TRBV4-3; CDR3 protein: CASSQWRGGVSDTQYF; CDR3 DNA: TGCGCCAGCAGCCAGTGGCGGGGGGGAGTCTCAGATACGCAGTATTTT
J gene: TRBJ1-4; clone size: .; D gene: TRBD1; V gene: TRBV19; CDR3 protein: CASSNGRQGGNEKLFF; CDR3 DNA: TGTGCCAGTAGTAACGGTCGCCAGGGGGGAAATGAAAAACTGTTTTTT
J gene: TRBJ2-7; clone size: .; D gene: .; V gene: TRBV7-6; CDR3 protein: CASSLAPVAEQYF; CDR3 DNA: TGTGCCAGCAGCTTAGCCCCCGTAGCCGAGCAGTACTTC
J gene: TRBJ2-4; clone size: .; D gene: .; V gene: TRBV5-6; CDR3 protein: CASSTALTVNIQYF; CDR3 DNA: TGTGCCAGCAGCACGGCCTTGACAGTAAACATTCAGTACTTC
J gene: TRBJ2-3; clone size: few; D gene: TRBD1; V gene: TRBV11-2; CDR3 protein: CASSLVGGTGADTQYF; CDR3 DNA: TGTGCCAGCAGCTTAGTAGGCGGGACAGGGGCAGATACGCAGTATTTT
J gene: TRBJ2-7; clone size: .; D gene: TRBD1; V gene: TRBV2; CDR3 protein: CASSGTGAAYEQYF; CDR3 DNA: TGTGCCAGCAGTGGGACAGGGGCGGCCTACGAGCAGTACTTC
J gene: TRBJ1-5; clone size: .; D gene: TRBD1; V gene: TRBV18; CDR3 protein: CASSPEGQFNQPQHF; CDR3 DNA: TGTGCCAGCTCACCCGAGGGACAGTTCAATCAGCCCCAGCATTTT
J gene: TRBJ1-1; clone size: once; D gene: .; V gene: TRBV30; CDR3 protein: CAWSRQGRTEAFF; CDR3 DNA: TGTGCCTGGAGCCGGCAGGGGCGCACTGAAGCTTTCTTT
J gene: TRBJ2-7; clone size: few; D gene: .; V gene: TRBV27; CDR3 protein: CASSLSSLFNEQYF; CDR3 DNA: TGTGCCAGCAGTTTATCGAGTTTATTTAACGAGCAGTACTTC
J gene: TRBJ2-1; clone size: .; D gene: TRBD2; V gene: TRBV9; CDR3 protein: CASSEAGSTYNEQFF; CDR3 DNA: TGTGCCAGCAGCGAAGCGGGAAGTACCTACAATGAGCAGTTCTTC
J gene: TRBJ1-2; clone size: .; D gene: TRBD1; V gene: TRBV3-1/TRBV3-2; CDR3 protein: CASSQRSLDRGLGYTF; CDR3 DNA: TGTGCCAGCAGCCAAAGGAGTCTGGACAGGGGGCTAGGCTACACCTTC
J gene: TRBJ2-1; clone size: .; D gene: TRBD1; V gene: TRBV14; CDR3 protein: CASSRGGYGEQFF; CDR3 DNA: TGTGCCAGCAGCCGAGGGGGCTACGGTGAGCAGTTCTTC
J gene: TRBJ2-7; clone size: .; D gene: .; V gene: TRBV30; CDR3 protein: CAWSRDTHEQYF; CDR3 DNA: TGTGCCTGGAGCCGGGACACCCACGAGCAGTACTTC
J gene: TRBJ2-1; clone size: .; D gene: TRBD2; V gene: TRBV11-2; CDR3 protein: CASRPGLAGLGEQFF; CDR3 DNA: TGTGCCAGCAGACCAGGACTAGCGGGGCTTGGTGAGCAGTTCTTC
J gene: TRBJ2-1; clone size: .; D gene: .; V gene: TRBV27; CDR3 protein: CASSLVGEGNEQFF; CDR3 DNA: TGTGCCAGCAGCTTAGTGGGAGAGGGCAATGAGCAGTTCTTC
J gene: TRBJ1-2; clone size: .; D gene: TRBD1; V gene: TRBV19; CDR3 protein: CASSQRDRGPGGYTF; CDR3 DNA: TGTGCCAGTAGTCAGAGGGACAGGGGGCCCGGTGGCTACACCTTC
J gene: TRBJ1-5; clone size: once; D gene: .; V gene: TRBV19; CDR3 protein: CASSPSGQANQPQHF; CDR3 DNA: TGTGCCAGTAGTCCCTCGGGACAAGCTAACCAGCCCCAGCATTTT
J gene: TRBJ2-1; clone size: .; D gene: .; V gene: TRBV11-2; CDR3 protein: CASSLMGAGAQQFF; CDR3 DNA: TGTGCCAGCAGCTTGATGGGGGCGGGGGCGCAGCAGTTCTTC
J gene: TRBJ2-7; clone size: .; D gene: .; V gene: TRBV9; CDR3 protein: CASSVGSGGNYEQYF; CDR3 DNA: TGTGCCAGCAGCGTAGGGTCAGGGGGGAACTACGAGCAGTACTTC
J gene: TRBJ2-7; clone size: .; D gene: TRBD2; V gene: TRBV28; CDR3 protein: CASSRSGGPWEQYF; CDR3 DNA: TGTGCCAGCAGTCGTAGCGGGGGACCGTGGGAGCAGTACTTC
J gene: TRBJ1-2; clone size: .; D gene: .; V gene: TRBV7-9; CDR3 protein: CASSLALAKTLNYGYTF; CDR3 DNA: TGTGCCAGCAGCTTAGCTTTAGCGAAGACCTTAAACTATGGCTACACCTTC
J gene: TRBJ1-1; clone size: once; D gene: .; V gene: TRBV11-2; CDR3 protein: CASSLAVGGTEAFF; CDR3 DNA: TGTGCCAGCAGCTTAGCCGTAGGGGGCACTGAAGCTTTCTTT
J gene: TRBJ2-2; clone size: .; D gene: .; V gene: TRBV18; CDR3 protein: CASSPGVGTGELFF; CDR3 DNA: TGTGCCAGCTCACCAGGAGTCGGGACCGGGGAGCTGTTTTTT
J gene: TRBJ2-3; clone size: .; D gene: .; V gene: TRBV19; CDR3 protein: CASRFGSDSTDTQYF; CDR3 DNA: TGTGCCAGTAGATTCGGGTCCGATAGCACAGATACGCAGTATTTT
J gene: TRBJ2-7; clone size: .; D gene: .; V gene: TRBV28; CDR3 protein: CASRSYYEQYF; CDR3 DNA: TGTGCCAGCAGGAGTTACTACGAGCAGTACTTC
J gene: TRBJ1-6; clone size: .; D gene: .; V gene: TRBV27; CDR3 protein: CASSSVRGYSPLHF; CDR3 DNA: TGTGCCAGCAGTTCGGTCAGAGGCTATTCACCCCTCCACTTT
J gene: TRBJ2-2; clone size: .; D gene: .; V gene: TRBV19; CDR3 protein: CASSMDKGYTGELFF; CDR3 DNA: TGTGCCAGTAGTATGGATAAGGGGTACACCGGGGAGCTGTTTTTT
J gene: TRBJ1-4; clone size: .; D gene: .; V gene: TRBV7-2; CDR3 protein: CASSLVRGVGEKLFF; CDR3 DNA: TGTGCCAGCAGCTTAGTCAGGGGCGTGGGTGAAAAACTGTTTTTT
J gene: TRBJ1-1; clone size: .; D gene: .; V gene: TRBV18; CDR3 protein: CASSPQTRAEAFF; CDR3 DNA: TGTGCCAGCTCACCTCAGACCAGGGCTGAAGCTTTCTTT
J gene: TRBJ2-2; clone size: few; D gene: .; V gene: TRBV7-6; CDR3 protein: CASSLPGLGTGELFF; CDR3 DNA: TGTGCCAGCAGCTTACCCGGACTTGGCACCGGGGAGCTGTTTTTT
J gene: TRBJ1-2; clone size: .; D gene: .; V gene: TRBV4-3; CDR3 protein: CASSQGGSNYGYTF; CDR3 DNA: TGCGCCAGCAGCCAAGGGGGCTCAAACTATGGCTACACCTTC
J gene: TRBJ2-1; clone size: .; D gene: .; V gene: TRBV2; CDR3 protein: CASSELHEQFF; CDR3 DNA: TGTGCCAGCAGTGAACTCCATGAGCAGTTCTTC
J gene: TRBJ2-5; clone size: .; D gene: .; V gene: TRBV3-1/TRBV3-2; CDR3 protein: CASSHQGQQETQYF; CDR3 DNA: TGTGCCAGCAGCCACCAAGGACAGCAAGAGACCCAGTACTTC
J gene: TRBJ2-1; clone size: .; D gene: .; V gene: TRBV19; CDR3 protein: CASSGYPPKGAYNEQFF; CDR3 DNA: TGTGCCAGTAGCGGCTATCCCCCCAAGGGGGCCTACAATGAGCAGTTCTTC
J gene: TRBJ1-1; clone size: .; D gene: .; V gene: TRBV7-8; CDR3 protein: CASSLVSGNTEAFF; CDR3 DNA: TGTGCCAGCAGCTTAGTTAGCGGGAACACTGAAGCTTTCTTT
J gene: TRBJ2-1; clone size: once; D gene: TRBD2; V gene: TRBV14; CDR3 protein: CASSQGRREGYNEQFF; CDR3 DNA: TGTGCCAGCAGCCAAGGGCGCAGGGAGGGCTACAATGAGCAGTTCTTC